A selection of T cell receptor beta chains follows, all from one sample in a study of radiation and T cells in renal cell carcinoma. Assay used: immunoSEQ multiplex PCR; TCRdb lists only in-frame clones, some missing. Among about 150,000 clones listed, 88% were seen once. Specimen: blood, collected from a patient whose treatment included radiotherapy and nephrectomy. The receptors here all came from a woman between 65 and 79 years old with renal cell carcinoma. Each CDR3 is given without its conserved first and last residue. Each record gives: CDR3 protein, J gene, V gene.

CDR3aa: ASSLAARGRSTDTQY; j_gene: TRBJ2-3; v_gene: TRBV5-6
CDR3aa: ASSSTSGGANEQF; j_gene: TRBJ2-1; v_gene: TRBV5-1
CDR3aa: ASSGTGGPNTEAF; j_gene: TRBJ1-1; v_gene: TRBV19
CDR3aa: AWSSGTGGNQPQH; j_gene: TRBJ1-5; v_gene: TRBV30
CDR3aa: ASSLFRETQY; j_gene: TRBJ2-5; v_gene: TRBV5-4
CDR3aa: ASSQDPGTDTQY; j_gene: TRBJ2-3; v_gene: TRBV4-1
CDR3aa: SVRGQGASEQY; j_gene: TRBJ2-7; v_gene: TRBV29-1
CDR3aa: ASSSPRGSYGYT; j_gene: TRBJ1-2; v_gene: TRBV5-8
CDR3aa: ATRSAGANQPQH; j_gene: TRBJ1-5; v_gene: TRBV6-1
CDR3aa: ASSQNRGPGYEQY; j_gene: TRBJ2-7; v_gene: TRBV4-2